This TCR beta chain emerged from a study of T cell responses to AZD1222 COVID-19 vaccine. Notes on the study in general: Repertoires were obtained solely post-peak T cell response. Most donors were white British, females outnumbered males, and clonal diversity was possibly underestimated.

Profiled with immunoSEQ multiplex PCR; TCRdb holds only in-frame clones, not every one. The sample holds about 110,000 clones; about 86% are singletons and the top ten take 3% to 3.5%. About this clone: What it recognizes is unknown.

Germline CDR1 is LGHDT and CDR2 is YNNKEL (reference sequence). V was shortened by 4 bases and J by 2 bases, with 17 bases between the two germline ends. CDR3 size: 16 residues. The sequence was obtained from an adult in good health. The chain couples TRBV3-1 (or the pseudogene TRBV3-2) to TRBJ1-2; weak D call: TRBD1 (5 bases). Sequences were derived from peripheral blood, sampled on day 0 of AZD1222 vaccination. The CDR3 nucleotides read TGTGCCAGCAGCCCGGGACTTAAGAGCAGAAACTATGGCTACACCTTC. This sequence encodes CASSPGLKSRNYGYTF.